The sample holds a few counts of the clone carrying this T cell receptor (beta chain). Its specificity is unknown. Germline V lookup: CDR1 SGHRS, CDR2 YFSETQ. The CDR3 runs 13 residues. V gave up 5 bases and J gave up 7 bases; unmatched junction bases: 5. The data belong to a study of CD8 T cells in ankylosing spondylitis. Overall study findings and caveats: Matched ankylosing spondylitis synovial fluid reportedly contained a significantly enriched population of disease-linked clones. Peripheral blood samples showed relatively rare disease-linked clones, and these clones were CD8+. Ankylosing spondylitis blood appeared to carry a characteristic TCR beta motif of several highly homologous variants.

A single record per CDR3 protein comes from TCRdb applying MiXCR to the 5' RACE reads. The table has 750,000 to 850,000 distinct CDR3 sequences, 10% to 15% seen once; the top ten hold about 0.5%. The receptor was isolated from a male donor with ankylosing spondylitis. Material: blood, either unsorted or a sorted T cell fraction (not recorded which). The chain carries TRBV5-1 and TRBJ2-7; 11 bases map to TRBD1. CDR3 coding DNA: TGCGCCAGCAGGTCGGACAGGGGGCAGGAGCAGTACTTC. Protein product: CASRSDRGQEQYF.